What follows are 17 T cell receptor beta chains derived from one specimen sequenced in a study of STAT5B mutations in CD4+ large granular lymphocyte leukemia. Measured with immunoSEQ multiplex PCR; TCRdb has only the in-frame clones, and not every one. The sample comprises roughly 38,000 clones, around 80% of which are singletons, and 0.55% rests with the top ten. Sequences were obtained from CD4+ T cells from blood buffy coats. Source of these receptors: a human donor in good health.

The chain is built from TRBV11-2 and TRBJ1-4; the D is unclear. Trimming took 1 base from V and 5 from J, leaving 2 bases between them. The germline gives CDR1 SGHAT, CDR2 FQNNGV. The CDR3 totals 12 residues. CDR3 in amino acids: CASSLGNEKLFF. DNA of the CDR3: TGTGCCAGCAGCTTAGGGAATGAAAAACTGTTTTTT.

The CDR3 DNA sequence: TGCGCCAGCAGCTTGGGCCCCGCCGGACAGTCCTACGAGCAGTACTTC. It yields the protein CASSLGPAGQSYEQYF. J is TRBJ2-7 and V is TRBV5-1; maybe TRBD1 (6 bases). The CDR3 sequence is 16 residues long. CDR1 and CDR2 from the germline V gene are SGHRS and YFSETQ. V gave up 0 bases and J gave up 1 base, with 14 bases separating them.

This chain uses TRBV19 with TRBJ2-7, with 7 bases identical to TRBD1. The V gene end was trimmed by 4 bases and the J gene end by 1 base; junction bases not matched to a gene: 7. The CDR3 sequence is 15 residues long. Germline V gene sequence: CDR1 LNHDA, CDR2 SQIVND (reference sequence). The CDR3 is CASSTGTVFSYEQYF. The CDR3 nucleotides are TGTGCCAGTAGTACTGGGACAGTTTTTTCCTACGAGCAGTACTTC.

The rearrangement uses TRBV19 and TRBJ2-1; 11 nucleotides align to TRBD1. CDR3 length: 15 amino acids. J was trimmed by 6 bases and V by 3 bases; bases with no gene match: 4. Germline CDR1 is LNHDA and CDR2 is SQIVND (reference sequence). CDR3: CASSIYGTGGNEQFF. Written as DNA, the CDR3 is TGTGCCAGTAGTATTTACGGGACAGGGGGCAATGAGCAGTTCTTC.

The chain couples TRBV7-9 to TRBJ1-1; the D is unclear. Trimming removed 6 bases at V and 3 bases at J, with 17 bases between. The V gene's germline CDR1 is SEHNR and CDR2 FQNEAQ (reference sequence). The CDR3 length is 15 residues. CDR3 protein: CASRRVGYRDTEAFF. The CDR3 DNA reads as TGTGCCAGCAGGCGCGTGGGGTATCGGGACACTGAAGCTTTCTTT.

This clone was observed once. This chain connects TRBV7-9 to TRBJ2-4; D unresolved. V gave up 6 bases and J gave up 8 bases, with 14 bases separating them. Looked up from germline, CDR1 is SEHNR and CDR2 is FQNEAQ (reference sequence). This CDR3 spans 13 amino acids. This chain's CDR3 is CASRNSWADIQYF. The DNA of the CDR3 is TGTGCCAGCAGAAACTCCTGGGCGGACATTCAGTACTTC.

The rearrangement joins TRBV5-1 to TRBJ2-3; 11 bases align to TRBD2. This CDR3 is built from 19 residues. The trim removed 3 bases at V and 0 bases at J, leaving 12 bases unmatched. Germline assignment: CDR1 SGHRS and CDR2 YFSETQ. The CDR3 spells CASSSQPTSGTTSTDTQYF. Written as DNA, the CDR3 is TGCGCCAGCAGCTCCCAACCGACTAGCGGGACGACTAGCACAGATACGCAGTATTTT.

The rearrangement links TRBV28 to TRBJ1-4; perhaps TRBD1 as D (6 bases). Germline CDR1 is MDHEN and CDR2 is SYDVKM. The CDR3 sequence is 16 residues long. Deletions cut 11 bases from V and 3 bases from J, with 22 bases between. This chain's CDR3 is CALSGGGLKSNEKLFF. The CDR3 coding sequence is TGTGCCTTAAGCGGGGGGGGCTTAAAGTCTAATGAAAAACTGTTTTTT.

The V call is TRBV5-5, the J call TRBJ2-2, with D perhaps matching TRBD1 (5 bases). The germline CDR1 and CDR2 sequences are SGHKS and YYEKEE (reference sequence). CDR3 size: 14 residues. V lost 0 bases and J 7 bases, leaving 10 bases between the germline ends. The CDR3 DNA reads TGTGCCAGCAGCTTGGCCTGGGGCGGCGGGGAGCTGTTTTTT. This encodes CASSLAWGGGELFF. The variable domain in full, completed from reference TRBV5-5 and TRBJ2-2, reads DAGVTQSPTHLIKTRGQQVTLRCSPISGHKSVSWYQQVLGQGPQFIFQYYEKEERGRGNFPDRFSARQFPNYSSELNVNALLLGDSALYLCASSLAWGGGELFFGEGSRLTVL.

CDR3 DNA: TGCGCCAGCAGCGTACTAGCGGGGAACTCCTACGAGCAGTACTTC. This codes for CASSVLAGNSYEQYF. The chain employs TRBV5-1 and TRBJ2-7, with 10 bases matching TRBD2. There are 15 residues in the CDR3. With V trimmed by 4 bases and J by 0 bases, 4 bases remained unmatched. The germline V gene has CDR1 SGHRS and CDR2 YFSETQ.

In its sample, this clone was seen a few times. The chain combines TRBV7-9 with TRBJ2-2; no firm D call. Between the trimmed V and J ends, which lost 4 bases and 1 base, there was a span of 7 bases. The CDR3 has 14 amino acids. Germline CDR1 SEHNR, CDR2 FQNEAQ (reference sequence). The CDR3 DNA reads TGTGCCAGCAGCTCGTACGGGAACACCGGGGAGCTGTTTTTT. As protein: CASSSYGNTGELFF.

This clone has more than one count but fewer than ten. The chain links TRBV4-1 to TRBJ1-1; TRBD1 might be the D (6 bases). CDR3 size: 13 residues. V was trimmed by 6 bases and J by 0 bases, leaving 8 bases between them. Germline V gives CDR1 MGHRA, CDR2 YSYEKL. CDR3 protein: CASRGAMNTEAFF. CDR3 DNA sequence: TGCGCCAGCAGGGGGGCAATGAACACTGAAGCTTTCTTT.

In DNA form, the CDR3 reads TGTGCCAGTAGCCCCTTGAAGGGTCAGGGAACGAACACCGGGGAGCTGTTTTTT. As protein: CASSPLKGQGTNTGELFF. V usage is TRBV19 and J usage is TRBJ2-2; the D gene is possibly TRBD1 (5 bases). The germline V gene has CDR1 LNHDA and CDR2 SQIVND (reference sequence). Trimming pared 6 bases from V and 0 bases from J, leaving 20 bases between. CDR3 length: 18 residues.

The chain employs TRBV7-2 and TRBJ1-3; D not certain. This CDR3 is built from 15 residues. In germline, CDR1 is SGHTA, CDR2 FQGNSA. V dropped 1 base and J dropped 0 bases, with 7 bases sitting between them. The CDR3 reads CASSLVVASGNTIYF. As DNA, the CDR3 is TGTGCCAGCAGCTTAGTTGTGGCCTCTGGAAACACCATATATTTT.

The chain uses TRBV10-3 and TRBJ2-1, with D perhaps TRBD2 (6 bases). Trimming removed 10 bases from V and 0 bases from J, with 25 bases in between. The CDR3 is 18 amino acids. From germline, CDR1 is ENHRY and CDR2 SYGVKD. DNA of the CDR3: TGTGCCACCAGCTTTTTCAGCGGGTCCTTGAGCTCCTACAATGAGCAGTTCTTC. Translating gives CATSFFSGSLSSYNEQFF.

V usage is TRBV1 and J usage is TRBJ2-1; whether TRBD2, the table's D call, matches the DNA was not checked. TRBV1 is a known pseudogene. This CDR3 is built from 19 residues. CDR3 protein: CTSSQEESRRRVSYNEQFF. Here the CDR3 DNA reads TGCACCAGCAGCCAAGAAGAATCCCGGAGGCGGGTTTCCTACAATGAGCAGTTCTTC.

The chain is built from TRBV29-1 and TRBJ2-7, with D possibly matching TRBD2 (6 bases). This CDR3 has 12 residues. V lost 0 bases and J 5 bases, leaving 8 bases between the germline ends. Germline V gene lookup returns CDR1 SQVTM and CDR2 ANQGSEA. The CDR3 here is CSVEDGGNEQYF. For the CDR3, the DNA is TGCAGCGTTGAAGATGGGGGGAACGAGCAGTACTTC.